Shown below are 23 T cell receptor beta chains from a single sample sequenced in a study of T cell responses to AZD1222 COVID-19 vaccine. Repertoires were generated with immunoSEQ multiplex PCR, while TCRdb's copy carries only in-frame clones and drops some. This table has roughly 130,000 clones, around 90% appearing once. Sequenced here: peripheral blood, sampled on day 0 of AZD1222 vaccination. The source of these receptors is an adult in good health.

The genes are TRBV6-5 and TRBJ1-3; 10 bases line up with TRBD1. This CDR3 is 15 amino acids long. The V gene's germline CDR1 is MNHEY and CDR2 SVGAGI. V shed 5 bases and J 4 bases; nucleotides not matched to a gene: 5. The chain's CDR3 is CASSTTGGNGNTIYF. CDR3 coding DNA: TGTGCCAGCAGTACGACAGGGGGCAACGGAAACACCATATATTTT.

The chain has TRBV3-1 (or the pseudogene TRBV3-2) and TRBJ1-6; D gene unclear. CDR1 LGHDT and CDR2 YNNKEL come from the germline V gene (reference sequence). The V and J ends lost 1 base and 9 bases respectively, with 7 bases between them. The CDR3 contains 13 residues. CDR3 in amino acids: CASSQGTSSPLHF. Here the CDR3 DNA reads TGTGCCAGCAGCCAAGGGACGTCTTCACCCCTCCACTTT.

The chain has TRBV27 and TRBJ1-2; D gene ambiguous. The CDR3 consists of 15 residues. From germline, CDR1 is MNHEY and CDR2 SMNVEV (reference sequence). Trimming cost V 3 bases and J 0 bases, with 11 bases left between them. The chain's CDR3 is CASSLAGNPNYGYTF. DNA for the CDR3: TGTGCCAGCAGTTTGGCCGGGAACCCTAACTATGGCTACACCTTC.

The chain is built from TRBV2 and TRBJ1-1, with TRBD1 as a possible D gene (6 bases). Germline CDR1 SNHLY, CDR2 FYNNEI. The CDR3 length is 15 residues. The V gene lost 2 bases and the J gene lost 5 bases, with 15 bases spanning the gap. The CDR3 here is CASSELQGRGTEAFF. The CDR3 nucleotides are TGTGCCAGCAGTGAACTGCAGGGGAGGGGGACTGAAGCTTTCTTT.

The V call is TRBV27, the J call TRBJ1-4; D is possibly TRBD1 (5 bases). The CDR3 extends over 15 amino acids. Germline values: CDR1 MNHEY, CDR2 SMNVEV (reference sequence). Trimming shortened V by 5 bases and J by 8 bases, and 18 bases separated the two germline ends. The CDR3 region is CASSRRGSVEEKLFF. The CDR3 DNA reads TGTGCCAGCAGTCGGCGGGGCAGCGTGGAGGAAAAACTGTTTTTT.

This sequence joins TRBV5-6 and TRBJ1-5; 8 bases match TRBD1. Germline V gives CDR1 SGHDT, CDR2 YYEEEE. The CDR3 is made up of 14 amino acids. The ends lost 4 bases at V and 4 bases at J; junction bases unmatched: 4. CDR3 sequence reads: CASSQGQANQPQHF. The DNA of the CDR3 is TGTGCCAGCAGCCAGGGACAGGCAAATCAGCCCCAGCATTTT. The variable domain in full, with the rest retrieved from reference TRBV5-6 and TRBJ1-5, is DAGVTQSPTHLIKTRGQQVTLRCSPKSGHDTVSWYQQALGQGPQFIFQYYEEEERQRGNFPDRFSGHQFPNYSSELNVNALLLGDSALYLCASSQGQANQPQHFGDGTRLSIL.

The chain carries TRBV10-3 and TRBJ2-2; 10 bases are shared with TRBD1. From germline, CDR1 is ENHRY and CDR2 SYGVKD. J was trimmed by 5 bases and V by 7 bases; bases with no gene match: 7. The CDR3 has 15 amino acids. CDR3 bases: TGTGCCATCAATCCCCGGACAGGGGGAACCGGGGAGCTGTTTTTT. Protein: CAINPRTGGTGELFF.

V gene TRBV28 combines with J gene TRBJ1-5; D is unclear. The CDR3 covers 14 residues. V was cut by 3 bases and J by 6 bases, with 12 bases left in between. Germline loops: CDR1 MDHEN, CDR2 SYDVKM. CDR3 nucleotides: TGTGCCAGCAGTTTGATGGGATTAGGTCAGCCCCAGCATTTT. It encodes CASSLMGLGQPQHF. The complete variable domain, with remaining parts taken from reference TRBV28 and TRBJ1-5, reads DVKVTQSSRYLVKRTGEKVFLECVQDMDHENMFWYRQDPGLGLRLIYFSYDVKMKEKGDIPEGYSVSREKKERFSLILESASTNQTSMYLCASSLMGLGQPQHFGDGTRLSIL.

The rearrangement links TRBV11-2 to TRBJ2-1; the D is unclear. The V and J ends lost 4 bases and 7 bases respectively, with 2 bases between them. Per germline, CDR1 SGHAT and CDR2 FQNNGV. The CDR3 sequence is 10 residues long. The CDR3 reads CASSSNEQFF. CDR3 DNA: TGTGCCAGCAGCTCTAATGAGCAGTTCTTC.

This clone was found once. In DNA form, the CDR3 reads TGTGCCAGCAGTCCGGGGGGGAGGGAGCAGTACTTC. Amino acid sequence: CASSPGGREQYF. The chain links TRBV27 to TRBJ2-7, with 8 bases matching TRBD2. The J segment lost 7 bases and the V segment lost 5 bases, leaving 4 bases of the junction unmatched. Germline assignment: CDR1 MNHEY and CDR2 SMNVEV (reference sequence). The CDR3 runs 12 residues.

This clone has only a few counts. This chain connects TRBV6-2 or TRBV6-3 to TRBJ1-5; no definite D call. The germline gives CDR1 MNHEY, CDR2 SVGEGT. The ends were cut back, 2 bases at V and 1 base at J, with 18 bases in the middle. CDR3 size: 18 residues. The CDR3 is CASSYPQRAQLSNQPQHF. As DNA, the CDR3 is TGTGCCAGCAGTTACCCTCAGAGGGCCCAATTAAGCAATCAGCCCCAGCATTTT.

This chain joins TRBV5-1 and TRBJ2-4; TRBD1 matches at 7 bases. V trimming: 6 bases; J trimming: 6 bases; junction bases outside the gene matches: 9. Germline CDR1 reads SGHRS; CDR2 reads YFSETQ. The CDR3 has 14 amino acids. Here the CDR3 reads CASTRGTDLNIQYF. In nucleotides, the CDR3 is TGCGCCAGCACCCGTGGGACAGACCTAAACATTCAGTACTTC.

The chain recombines TRBV11-2 with TRBJ1-2; D gene unclear. Trimming took 5 bases from V and 2 from J, leaving 15 bases between them. Looked up from germline, CDR1 is SGHAT and CDR2 is FQNNGV. The CDR3 is made up of 15 amino acids. In DNA, the CDR3 is TGTGCCAGCAGCATAAACCCAGTGTTGAACTATGGCTACACCTTC. Its translation is CASSINPVLNYGYTF.

V gene TRBV6-6 combines with J gene TRBJ2-5, with 8 bases identical to TRBD1. Germline CDR1 reads MNHNY; CDR2 reads SVGAGI (reference sequence). The trim removed 4 bases at V and 2 bases at J, leaving 3 bases unmatched. The CDR3 runs to 14 residues. The CDR3 is CASSWTGRQETQYF. DNA of the CDR3: TGTGCCAGCAGTTGGACAGGGCGACAAGAGACCCAGTACTTC.

This clone was recorded only once. The chain recombines TRBV2 with TRBJ1-3; a weak D match, TRBD1 (6 bases). The CDR3 loop spans 16 amino acids. V lost 7 bases and J 0 bases, leaving 16 bases between the germline ends. Germline CDR1 is SNHLY and CDR2 is FYNNEI. CDR3 DNA sequence: TGTGCCAGCAATGACGGGGGGCTACTCTCTGGAAACACCATATATTTT. Protein product: CASNDGGLLSGNTIYF.

This clone was observed a single time. The gene calls are TRBV15 and TRBJ1-6, with D perhaps matching TRBD1 (5 bases). The CDR3 is 17 residues long. The V and J ends lost 1 base and 7 bases respectively, with 17 bases between them. The V gene's germline CDR1 is LNHNV and CDR2 YYDKDF (reference sequence). The DNA for the CDR3 is TGTGCCACCAGCAGAGCAATCGGGGGGATAGGGAATTCACCCCTCCACTTT. This translates into CATSRAIGGIGNSPLHF.

The rearrangement uses TRBV7-2 and TRBJ1-6, with D perhaps matching TRBD1 (6 bases). V gave up 5 bases and J gave up 4 bases, with 15 bases separating them. The CDR3 length is 16 residues. Germline values: CDR1 SGHTA, CDR2 FQGNSA. The CDR3 sequence: CASSAKGGPYNSPLHF. The DNA for the CDR3 is TGTGCCAGCAGCGCGAAGGGGGGCCCTTATAATTCACCCCTCCACTTT.

This clone was counted a few times. The sample carries other DNA sequences with the same CDR3. The chain has TRBV4-1 and TRBJ1-4; D not certain. CDR1 is MGHRA, CDR2 YSYEKL, per germline. The CDR3 sequence is 13 residues long. V lost 1 base to trimming and J lost 5 bases, with 5 bases between them. CDR3 coding DNA: TGCGCCAGCAGCCAAGGCGGAAATGAAAAACTGTTTTTT. It specifies CASSQGGNEKLFF.

This chain links TRBV5-1 with TRBJ1-2; perhaps TRBD1 as D (5 bases). Germline values: CDR1 SGHRS, CDR2 YFSETQ. The V end lost 2 bases, the J end lost 4 bases, and 12 bases lay between the germline ends. CDR3 length: 14 amino acids. The CDR3 bases are TGCGCCAGCAGCTTTGGGGCGCGAGGCTATGGCTACACCTTC. Its translation is CASSFGARGYGYTF.

The chain couples TRBV27 to TRBJ1-2, with 7 bases identical to TRBD1. Germline CDR1 reads MNHEY; CDR2 reads SMNVEV (reference sequence). This CDR3 spans 16 amino acids. V shed 5 bases, J shed 8 bases, and the junction held 17 bases outside the gene matches. This CDR3 reads CASSPQVGQVERGYTF. DNA for the CDR3: TGTGCCAGCAGTCCTCAAGTAGGACAGGTTGAACGAGGCTACACCTTC.

The chain uses TRBV6-2 or TRBV6-3 and TRBJ1-4; 9 bases align to TRBD1. Germline CDR1 MNHEY, CDR2 SVGEGT. CDR3 length equals 15 residues. Trimming removed 6 bases from V and 8 bases from J; junction bases left unmatched: 10. CDR3: CASRPQPGQGEKLFF. In nucleotides, the CDR3 is TGTGCCAGCAGACCTCAACCGGGACAGGGAGAAAAACTGTTTTTT.

This chain connects TRBV10-3 to TRBJ1-1; 7 bases line up with TRBD1. V was clipped by 10 bases and J by 1 base; unmatched bases: 24. CDR1 ENHRY and CDR2 SYGVKD come from the germline V gene. The length of the CDR3 is 19 residues. The CDR3 nucleotides are TGTGCCACAACCTCGTCATTCGACAGGGCACTATTAAGGAACACTGAAGCTTTCTTT. This sequence encodes CATTSSFDRALLRNTEAFF.

The rearrangement uses TRBV28 and TRBJ2-1; D might be TRBD2 (7 bases). From germline, CDR1 is MDHEN and CDR2 SYDVKM. This CDR3 region has 16 residues. V lost 7 bases to trimming and J lost 5 bases, with 21 bases between them. CDR3 nucleotide sequence: TGTGCCAGCAATGCCCCTATTGGCGGGGGCCACAATGAGCAGTTCTTC. Amino acids: CASNAPIGGGHNEQFF.